The 24 T cell receptor beta chains below all came from one sample that was sequenced in a study of T cell responses to AZD1222 COVID-19 vaccine. Generated by immunoSEQ multiplex PCR, the TCRdb table keeps only in-frame clones and is missing some. The table lists over 150,000 clones, about 92% of them singletons. The sample consisted of peripheral blood, taken on day 0 of MenACWY control vaccination. The receptor set was obtained from an adult in good health.

The V gene is TRBV11-3, the J gene TRBJ2-7; TRBD2 matches 7 bases. After removal of 5 bases from V and 6 bases from J, the junction contained 7 bases not matched to a gene. The CDR3 is 13 residues long. Germline V gives CDR1 SGHNT, CDR2 YENEEA. CDR3 loop: CASSPGGRSEQYF. CDR3 DNA sequence: TGTGCCAGCAGCCCGGGGGGAAGGAGCGAGCAGTACTTC.

The chain carries TRBV6-5 and TRBJ2-7; no reliable D call. V dropped 0 bases and J dropped 5 bases, with 11 bases sitting between them. CDR1 is MNHEY and CDR2 is SVGAGI in the germline V gene. The CDR3 has 14 amino acids. The CDR3 sequence is CASSYSISGDEQYF. DNA for the CDR3: TGTGCCAGCAGTTACTCGATATCGGGTGACGAGCAGTACTTC.

The rearrangement joins TRBV18 to TRBJ2-2; maybe TRBD2 (5 bases). The germline CDR1 and CDR2 sequences are KGHSH and LQKENI. The CDR3 has 16 residues. Trimming shortened V by 1 base and J by 1 base, and 10 bases separated the two germline ends. The CDR3 reads CASSPRNRENTGELFF. The CDR3 DNA reads TGTGCCAGCTCACCACGAAACCGGGAGAACACCGGGGAGCTGTTTTTT.

The genes are TRBV29-1 and TRBJ1-1, with unresolved D. This CDR3 spans 10 amino acids. V gave up 6 bases and J gave up 11 bases, with 13 bases separating them. Looked up from germline, CDR1 is SQVTM and CDR2 is ANQGSEA. CDR3 in amino acids: CSVSIEEAFF. In nucleotides, the CDR3 is TGCAGCGTGTCTATTGAGGAGGCTTTCTTT.

The chain couples TRBV30 to TRBJ1-2; no clear D. The germline V and J ends were trimmed by 1 base and 4 bases, with 10 bases remaining between them. The germline CDR1 and CDR2 sequences are GTSNPN and SVGIG (reference sequence). This CDR3 spans 13 amino acids. The CDR3 spells CAWSEAGIYGYTF. The CDR3 nucleotides read TGTGCCTGGAGTGAGGCAGGTATCTATGGCTACACCTTC.

The CDR3 DNA reads as TGTGCCACCAGTGGAGGGGGCACTGAAGCTTTCTTT. Translating gives CATSGGGTEAFF. The chain carries TRBV24-1 and TRBJ1-1; a possible D gene is TRBD1 (6 bases). The CDR3 totals 12 residues. Germline V gives CDR1 KGHDR, CDR2 SFDVKD. V dropped 5 bases and J dropped 4 bases, with 7 bases sitting between them.

J is TRBJ2-3 and V is TRBV11-2; tentatively, D is TRBD1 or TRBD2 (5 bases each). The CDR3 consists of 12 residues. The V gene lost 5 bases and the J gene lost 6 bases, with 9 bases spanning the gap. Germline V gene lookup returns CDR1 SGHAT and CDR2 FQNNGV. In nucleotides, the CDR3 is TGTGCCAGCAGCCCCTGGGGGGATACGCAGTATTTT. The encoded protein is CASSPWGDTQYF.

The genes are TRBV27 and TRBJ2-7, with TRBD1 matching 7 bases. The V gene's germline CDR1 is MNHEY and CDR2 SMNVEV (reference sequence). V dropped 3 bases and J dropped 0; count of bases not matched to a gene: 8. This CDR3 is 16 amino acids long. This chain's CDR3 is CASSFLPGTVSYEQYF. As DNA, the CDR3 is TGTGCCAGCAGTTTCCTACCAGGGACAGTCTCCTACGAGCAGTACTTC.

Comment on this clone: The junction and the germline gene differ at one end; a read error may be behind it. V gene TRBV28 combines with J gene TRBJ1-4; D possibly corresponds to TRBD1 (5 bases). This CDR3 region has 15 residues. Germline values: CDR1 MDHEN, CDR2 SYDVKM. DNA for the CDR3: TGTGCCAACAGTTATGGGGGAGCGATTAATGAAAAACTGTTTTTT. It codes for CANSYGGAINEKLFF. Combining the CDR3 with reference TRBV28 and TRBJ1-4 gives the whole variable domain DVKVTQSSRYLVKRTGEKVFLECVQDMDHENMFWYRQDPGLGLRLIYFSYDVKMKEKGDIPEGYSVSREKKERFSLILESASTNQTSMYLCANSYGGAINEKLFFGSGTQLSVL.

The chain employs TRBV5-1 and TRBJ2-5, with 7 bases lining up with TRBD1. The junction had 11 bases not matched to a gene; V was cut back by 4 bases and J by 5 bases. This CDR3 region has 15 residues. The germline V gene has CDR1 SGHRS and CDR2 YFSETQ. The CDR3 here is CASSTGTATRETQYF. Here the CDR3 DNA reads TGCGCCAGCAGCACAGGGACAGCCACTCGGGAGACCCAGTACTTC.

A single count supports this clone. This chain connects TRBV2 to TRBJ1-1, with D unclear. Per the germline V gene, CDR1 is SNHLY and CDR2 is FYNNEI. This CDR3 contains 16 residues. V was pared by 6 bases and J by 0 bases, with 17 bases between. DNA of the CDR3: TGTGCCAGCAGAGACCGCAAAAGGGTTATGAACACTGAAGCTTTCTTT. Translation gives CASRDRKRVMNTEAFF.

The rearrangement uses TRBV28 and TRBJ1-2, with a possible D match to TRBD1 (5 bases). Trimming shortened V by 3 bases and J by 6 bases, and 14 bases separated the two germline ends. This CDR3 spans 14 amino acids. The germline gives CDR1 MDHEN, CDR2 SYDVKM. CDR3 sequence: CASSFKGVFNGYTF. The CDR3 region has the DNA TGTGCCAGCAGTTTCAAAGGGGTCTTCAATGGCTACACCTTC.

Only one count was recorded for this clone. V and J are TRBV11-1 and TRBJ1-2; TRBD1 aligns across 7 bases. The V segment lost 7 bases and the J segment 6 bases; nucleotides outside the gene matches: 11. CDR1 and CDR2 (germline): SGHAT, FQDESV (reference sequence). CDR3 length: 14 amino acids. The CDR3 spells CASTKGQWSDGYTF. CDR3 nucleotide sequence: TGTGCCAGCACCAAGGGACAGTGGAGTGATGGCTACACCTTC.

The chain recombines TRBV11-2 with TRBJ2-7, with D uncertain. Germline CDR1 reads SGHAT; CDR2 reads FQNNGV. CDR3 length: 11 amino acids. V dropped 5 bases and J dropped 4 bases, with 6 bases sitting between them. CDR3 region: CASSQHYEQYF. Written as DNA, the CDR3 is TGTGCCAGCAGCCAGCATTACGAGCAGTACTTC.

This chain uses TRBV20-1 with TRBJ1-1; TRBD1 matches at 7 bases. From germline, CDR1 is DFQATT and CDR2 SNEGSKA (reference sequence). V dropped 5 bases and J dropped 4; count of bases not matched to a gene: 13. The CDR3 has 15 amino acids. CDR3 residues: CSAGDVGTAGTEAFF. The CDR3 nucleotides are TGCAGTGCTGGTGATGTCGGGACAGCCGGCACTGAAGCTTTCTTT.

The chain couples TRBV11-2 to TRBJ2-2; D gene unclear. The CDR3 is 14 amino acids. CDR1 SGHAT and CDR2 FQNNGV come from the germline V gene. V lost 1 base to trimming and J lost 4 bases, with 7 bases between them. The CDR3 spells CASSLGVGTGELFF. In DNA, the CDR3 is TGTGCCAGCAGCTTAGGTGTGGGCACCGGGGAGCTGTTTTTT.

This clone was counted a few times. The CDR3 coding sequence is TGTGCCAGCAGTTCAATAACTAGCGGGAGAGGTATGTTTGAGCAGTTCTTC. As protein: CASSSITSGRGMFEQFF. The chain combines TRBV28 with TRBJ2-1, with 11 bases aligning to TRBD2. The V gene end was trimmed by 4 bases and the J gene end by 9 bases; junction bases not matched to a gene: 14. Germline V gives CDR1 MDHEN, CDR2 SYDVKM. The CDR3 totals 17 residues.

The chain uses TRBV11-2 and TRBJ2-7; D might be TRBD1 (5 bases). V lost 0 bases and J 0 bases, leaving 12 bases between the germline ends. CDR1 and CDR2 from the germline V gene are SGHAT and FQNNGV. The CDR3 sequence is 16 residues long. The CDR3 loop is CASSLDTGDFSYEQYF. The CDR3 nucleotides read TGTGCCAGCAGCTTAGACACAGGCGATTTCTCCTACGAGCAGTACTTC.

V is TRBV7-6 and J is TRBJ2-2, with 10 bases aligning to TRBD2. The CDR3 spans 15 residues. Looked up from germline, CDR1 is SGHVS and CDR2 is FNYEAQ. V dropped 3 bases and J dropped 5; count of bases not matched to a gene: 3. The chain's CDR3 is CASSFQREGTGELFF. The CDR3 DNA reads TGTGCCAGCAGCTTCCAGCGGGAGGGGACCGGGGAGCTGTTTTTT.

This clone was detected once. V is TRBV3-1 (or the pseudogene TRBV3-2) and J is TRBJ1-2; the D gene is possibly TRBD1 (5 bases). Germline-derived CDR1 and CDR2 are LGHDT and YNNKEL (reference sequence). This CDR3 spans 14 amino acids. V was pared by 2 bases and J by 7 bases, with 14 bases between. Written as DNA, the CDR3 is TGTGCCAGCAGCCAAACAGGACTGTTTGGTGGCTACACCTTC. Amino acid sequence: CASSQTGLFGGYTF.

The rearrangement links TRBV21-1 to TRBJ1-1; the listed D gene, TRBD1, was not tested against the DNA. TRBV21-1 has pseudogene status. The CDR3 length is 16 residues. CDR3 bases: TGTGCCAGCAGCAAAAGGGTTAAGGGGGCGCTTACTGAAGCTTTCTTT. Residues: CASSKRVKGALTEAFF.

The chain joins TRBV6-5 to TRBJ1-5; TRBD1 matches 7 bases. The germline V gene has CDR1 MNHEY and CDR2 SVGAGI. The CDR3 is made up of 14 amino acids. Trimming at V came to 8 bases and at J to 6 bases, leaving 10 bases not matched to a gene. The CDR3 here is CASSIDRDSQPQHF. CDR3 DNA: TGTGCCAGCTCTATCGACAGGGATAGTCAGCCCCAGCATTTT.

The CDR3 bases are TGTGCCTGGAACTCTTTGGCCCGACAGGCTGAAGCTTTCTTT. Its translation: CAWNSLARQAEAFF. The chain carries TRBV30 and TRBJ1-1; D is perhaps TRBD1 (6 bases). Trimming took 4 bases from V and 6 from J, leaving 18 bases between them. CDR1 is GTSNPN, CDR2 SVGIG, per germline (reference sequence). This CDR3 comprises 14 residues. Full variable domain (rest looked up from reference TRBV30 and TRBJ1-1): SQTIHQWPATLVQPVGSPLSLECTVEGTSNPNLYWYRQAAGRGLQLLFYSVGIGQISSEVPQNLSASRPQDRQFILSSKKLLLSDSGFYLCAWNSLARQAEAFFGQGTRLTVV.

The chain uses TRBV9 and TRBJ2-1; 8 bases line up with TRBD2. Germline V CDR1 and CDR2: SGDLS, YYNGEE. The CDR3 has 16 residues. The V gene end was trimmed by 0 bases and the J gene end by 5 bases; junction bases not matched to a gene: 7. The CDR3 region is CASSVAITSGDNEQFF. CDR3 nucleotide sequence: TGTGCCAGCAGCGTAGCGATAACTAGCGGAGACAATGAGCAGTTCTTC. The full variable domain, completed using reference TRBV9 and TRBJ2-1, is DSGVTQTPKHLITATGQRVTLRCSPRSGDLSVYWYQQSLDQGLQFLIQYYNGEERAKGNILERFSAQQFPDLHSELNLSSLELGDSALYFCASSVAITSGDNEQFFGPGTRLTVL.